One and the same sample provided the 24 T cell receptor beta chains below, sequenced in a study of blood T cell repertoires in COVID-19. The method was immunoSEQ multiplex PCR; TCRdb's version includes in-frame clones alone and lacks a portion of them. The table shows about 42,000 clones, with roughly 88% occurring only once. Sequencing used peripheral blood. Receptors were obtained from a human donor in a cohort sampled during active COVID-19.

This chain connects TRBV28 to TRBJ2-5, with a possible D match to TRBD1 (7 bases). CDR1 and CDR2 (germline): MDHEN, SYDVKM. Trimming cost V 5 bases and J 0 bases, with 16 bases left between them. This CDR3 contains 16 residues. The CDR3 bases are TGTGCCAGCAGTAAAGGCGGGACAGTGTACCAAGAGACCCAGTACTTC. This sequence encodes CASSKGGTVYQETQYF.

This clone was counted a few times. The CDR3 DNA sequence: TGTGCCAGCACCTATAAGAGGGGGATCTACGAGCAGTACTTC. Amino acid sequence: CASTYKRGIYEQYF. This chain connects TRBV11-2 to TRBJ2-7; possibly TRBD1 for D (6 bases). This CDR3 contains 14 residues. Germline V gene sequence: CDR1 SGHAT, CDR2 FQNNGV. Trimming took off 7 bases at V and 3 bases at J, with 16 bases between the two ends.

This chain uses TRBV24-1 with TRBJ1-4; 10 bases align to TRBD1. V was clipped by 4 bases and J by 6 bases; unmatched bases: 4. CDR1 is KGHDR, CDR2 SFDVKD, per germline. The CDR3 is 15 amino acids. CDR3 nucleotides: TGTGCCACCAGTGACCGGACAGGGGGTGATGAAAAACTGTTTTTT. Amino acid sequence: CATSDRTGGDEKLFF.

The chain links TRBV21-1 to TRBJ2-4; the D call in the table, TRBD2, was not verified against the DNA. TRBV21-1 is labeled a pseudogene. This CDR3 spans 15 amino acids. The CDR3 region has the DNA TGTGCCAGCAGCAAGGTAGCGGGGGCCAAAAACATTCAGTACTTC. It is translated as CASSKVAGAKNIQYF.

The chain couples TRBV11-2 to TRBJ2-5; 7 bases line up with TRBD2. V lost 5 bases and J lost 2; bases outside the gene matches: 14. The germline CDR1 and CDR2 sequences are SGHAT and FQNNGV. The CDR3 has 17 residues. Here the CDR3 reads CASSPLWGYGGQETQYF. CDR3 DNA sequence: TGTGCCAGCAGCCCTCTATGGGGGTACGGGGGGCAAGAGACCCAGTACTTC.

This chain links TRBV7-9 with TRBJ1-1, with no clear D. Germline V gives CDR1 SEHNR, CDR2 FQNEAQ (reference sequence). The length of the CDR3 is 13 residues. Trimming left V 1 base short and J 7 bases short, with 10 bases between. This CDR3 reads CASSLELRDEAFF. CDR3 bases: TGTGCCAGCAGCTTAGAACTACGTGATGAAGCTTTCTTT.

The rearrangement uses TRBV11-3 and TRBJ2-1, with 13 bases lining up with TRBD2. The J segment lost 8 bases and the V segment lost 5 bases, leaving 9 bases of the junction unmatched. Germline V gives CDR1 SGHNT, CDR2 YENEEA. The CDR3 spans 16 residues. CDR3 sequence: CASSTTSGGLGDEQFF. DNA of the CDR3: TGTGCCAGCAGCACGACTAGCGGGGGGCTTGGGGATGAGCAGTTCTTC.

The chain combines TRBV7-3 with TRBJ2-2, with TRBD2 identical over 8 bases. This CDR3 spans 15 amino acids. Per germline, CDR1 SGHTA and CDR2 FQGTGA. V dropped 5 bases and J dropped 4; count of bases not matched to a gene: 6. The CDR3 spells CASSPGGTSTGELFF. The CDR3 region has the DNA TGTGCCAGCAGCCCTGGGGGGACTAGCACCGGGGAGCTGTTTTTT.

V and J are TRBV28 and TRBJ2-7, with D possibly being TRBD2 (6 bases). CDR1 is MDHEN and CDR2 is SYDVKM in the germline V gene. With 1 base removed from V and 11 bases from J, the gap between germline ends came to 15 bases. This CDR3 is 13 amino acids long. CDR3 residues: CASSLSEGTRKYF. The CDR3 region has the DNA TGTGCCAGCAGTTTATCCGAGGGGACTCGAAAGTACTTC.

V is TRBV19 and J is TRBJ2-7, with 8 bases matching TRBD1. Germline loops: CDR1 LNHDA, CDR2 SQIVND (reference sequence). V trimming: 5 bases; J trimming: 0 bases; junction bases outside the gene matches: 6. There are 15 residues in the CDR3. The CDR3 nucleotides are TGTGCCAGTAGTGGGGGACAGGTCGGCTCCTACGAGCAGTACTTC. Translating it yields CASSGGQVGSYEQYF.

The chain has TRBV7-3 and TRBJ1-2, with a tentative D call TRBD1 (6 bases). There are 13 residues in the CDR3. Germline assignment: CDR1 SGHTA and CDR2 FQGTGA. The V gene lost 4 bases and the J gene lost 6 bases, with 12 bases spanning the gap. CDR3 residues: CASSSSDSDGYTF. DNA for the CDR3: TGTGCCAGCAGCTCCTCGGACAGTGATGGCTACACCTTC.

The rearrangement links TRBV19 to TRBJ2-4; 10 positions agree with TRBD1. Per the germline V gene, CDR1 is LNHDA and CDR2 is SQIVND (reference sequence). V trimming: 11 bases; J trimming: 8 bases; junction bases outside the gene matches: 18. The CDR3 contains 16 residues. The DNA for the CDR3 is TGTGCCTCCAATCCACGACAGGGGGCGAGGTCGGACATTCAGTACTTC. Protein: CASNPRQGARSDIQYF.

The chain uses TRBV28 and TRBJ2-6, with TRBD2 identical over 7 bases. The germline gives CDR1 MDHEN, CDR2 SYDVKM. This CDR3 has 15 residues. V lost 6 bases to trimming and J lost 0 bases; unmatched junction nucleotides: 2. CDR3 loop: CASRGGSSGANVLTF. The CDR3 bases are TGTGCCAGCAGGGGGGGGAGCTCTGGGGCCAACGTCCTGACTTTC.

The chain uses TRBV24-1 and TRBJ1-2; TRBD1 is a possible D gene (6 bases). The V end lost 4 bases, the J end lost 5 bases, and 16 bases lay between the germline ends. Germline CDR1 KGHDR, CDR2 SFDVKD. The CDR3 runs 15 residues. In DNA, the CDR3 is TGTGCCACCAGTGAGGCAACCGGGACAATTTATGGCTACACCTTC. This sequence encodes CATSEATGTIYGYTF.

The V and J genes are TRBV12-3 or TRBV12-4 and TRBJ1-2; D may be TRBD1 (6 bases). Deletions cut 5 bases from V and 4 bases from J, with 11 bases between. The CDR3 totals 13 residues. The chain's CDR3 is CASSPTGSYGYTF. CDR3 nucleotides: TGTGCCAGCAGTCCGACAGGATCCTATGGCTACACCTTC.

This chain joins TRBV6-2 or TRBV6-3 and TRBJ1-1, with D maybe TRBD1 (6 bases). Germline CDR1 is MNHEY and CDR2 is SVGEGT. Trimming removed 2 bases from V and 5 bases from J, with 12 bases in between. This CDR3 is built from 14 residues. Here the CDR3 DNA reads TGTGCCAGCAGTTACAATGGGGGGGCGACTGAAGCTTTCTTT. Amino acids: CASSYNGGATEAFF.

The V gene is TRBV19, the J gene TRBJ2-7; 7 nucleotides line up with TRBD1. CDR1 LNHDA and CDR2 SQIVND come from the germline V gene (reference sequence). CDR3 length: 13 residues. With 4 bases clipped from V and 4 bases from J, the junction kept 4 bases outside the gene matches. In DNA, the CDR3 is TGTGCCAGTAGTACCTCAGGGGGATACGAGCAGTACTTC. This sequence encodes CASSTSGGYEQYF.

This chain uses TRBV5-4 with TRBJ2-2; a weak D match, TRBD2 (5 bases). V was shortened by 0 bases and J by 8 bases, with 11 bases between the two germline ends. From germline, CDR1 is SGHNT and CDR2 YYREEE (reference sequence). The CDR3 spans 14 residues. DNA for the CDR3: TGTGCCAGCAGCTTGGTTGAGGGTTCAGGGGAGCTGTTTTTT. It codes for CASSLVEGSGELFF.

This chain uses TRBV2 with TRBJ1-4; 8 bases map to TRBD1. The CDR3 is 17 residues long. CDR1 is SNHLY, CDR2 FYNNEI, per germline. Germline trimming cut 6 bases from V and 7 bases from J; bases unmatched to any gene: 16. Written as DNA, the CDR3 is TGTGCCAGCAGCGGACAGGGTTATGGACGAGAAGGTGAAAAACTGTTTTTT. Amino acids: CASSGQGYGREGEKLFF.

The rearrangement links TRBV3-1 (or the pseudogene TRBV3-2) to TRBJ1-4, with 10 bases matching TRBD1. V shed 2 bases, J shed 8 bases, and the junction held 8 bases outside the gene matches. Germline CDR1 is LGHDT and CDR2 is YNNKEL (reference sequence). This CDR3 comprises 16 residues. This CDR3 reads CASSQLAGTGEEKLFF. CDR3 DNA sequence: TGTGCCAGCAGCCAACTCGCCGGGACAGGGGAGGAAAAACTGTTTTTT.

This clone showed up just once. The CDR3 loop reads CATSDFSSGANVLTF. The CDR3 DNA is TGTGCCACCAGTGATTTTAGCTCTGGGGCCAACGTCCTGACTTTC. The chain links TRBV24-1 to TRBJ2-6, with D hard to call. Germline CDR1 and CDR2: KGHDR and SFDVKD. The length of the CDR3 is 15 residues. V was trimmed by 1 base and J by 0 bases, leaving 3 bases between them.

The chain couples TRBV27 to TRBJ1-4, with D possibly TRBD1 on 6 matching bases. V lost 8 bases, J lost 0 bases, and 13 bases lay in between. Germline loops: CDR1 MNHEY, CDR2 SMNVEV (reference sequence). The CDR3 spans 15 residues. CDR3: CASALDSATNEKLFF. In nucleotides, the CDR3 is TGTGCCAGCGCACTGGACAGTGCAACTAATGAAAAACTGTTTTTT.

The chain has TRBV28 and TRBJ1-2; the D gene is possibly TRBD1 (6 bases). Germline V CDR1 and CDR2: MDHEN, SYDVKM. V lost 4 bases to trimming and J lost 1 base, with 16 bases between them. CDR3 length: 16 amino acids. The CDR3 DNA reads TGTGCCAGCAGTTCAGCCGGGACACTTCGTAACTATGGCTACACCTTC. Protein sequence: CASSSAGTLRNYGYTF.

CDR3 bases: TGTGCCAGCAGCACTTGGGACTCCAGCACAGATACGCAGTATTTT. Residues: CASSTWDSSTDTQYF. This chain uses TRBV7-2 with TRBJ2-3; tentative D call: TRBD2 (6 bases). The CDR3 is made up of 15 amino acids. V gave up 5 bases and J gave up 0 bases, with 12 bases separating them. Per the germline V gene, CDR1 is SGHTA and CDR2 is FQGNSA.